A single sample is the source of the 2 T cell receptor beta chains below, sequenced in a study of cytomegalovirus exposure and HLA in healthy donors. This PCR relied on a set of 60 Vbeta primers and 13 Jbeta primers. Method: immunoSEQ multiplex PCR; TCRdb's copy keeps in-frame clones and lacks some. The sample holds 150,000 to 200,000 clones; around four fifths are singletons and the top ten take approximately 1.7%. Source material: PBMCs. These receptors were obtained from a middle-aged man in good health and CMV-seropositive.

V and J are TRBV11-1 and TRBJ2-1, with D perhaps TRBD2 (5 bases). Per the germline V gene, CDR1 is SGHAT and CDR2 is FQDESV (reference sequence). The CDR3 covers 13 residues. Trimming took off 5 bases at V and 3 bases at J, with 8 bases between the two ends. The CDR3 sequence: CASSNRGYNEQFF. The CDR3 nucleotides are TGTGCCAGCAGCAACCGGGGCTACAATGAGCAGTTCTTC. Looking up the rest from reference TRBV11-1 and TRBJ2-1 gives the full variable domain: EAEVAQSPRYKITEKSQAVAFWCDPISGHATLYWYRQILGQGPELLVQFQDESVVDDSQLPKDRFSAERLKGVDSTLKIQPAELGDSAMYLCASSNRGYNEQFFGPGTRLTVL.

This clone has only a few counts. The gene calls are TRBV9 and TRBJ1-2; tentatively, D is TRBD1 (5 bases). Trimming took 2 bases from V and 8 from J, leaving 13 bases between them. The CDR3 loop spans 13 amino acids. Germline V lookup: CDR1 SGDLS, CDR2 YYNGEE. The CDR3 loop is CASSVDGGVGYTF. In DNA, the CDR3 is TGTGCCAGCAGCGTGGACGGAGGGGTAGGCTACACCTTC.